This record covers a single T cell receptor (beta chain). The target antigen is unknown. The sample comes from a study of cytomegalovirus exposure and HLA in healthy donors. Study-wide background: The Caucasian-associated ancestry cluster contained 65% to 85% of the 300 to 400 genotyped donors.

The CDR3 runs to 15 residues. Unmatched junction bases numbered 5, after V lost 6 bases and J lost 0 bases. Germline CDR1 is LGHNA and CDR2 is YNFKEQ. The donors, nominally healthy at sampling, likely had unrecorded immune exposures. Study-wide findings and caveats: HLA alleles were associated with 18,000 or so TCR beta sequences in a later analysis at 0.05 false discovery rate.

A multiplex PCR was run with 60 Vbeta primers and 13 Jbeta primers. Assay used: immunoSEQ multiplex PCR; TCRdb lists only in-frame clones, some missing. This sample has approximately 190,000 clones, with 87% found just once. The J gene is TRBJ1-3, the V gene TRBV4-2; 7 nucleotides line up with TRBD1. The sequenced sample was PBMCs. The sequence came from a man aged 25-45 years in good health and CMV-seronegative. CDR3 sequence reads: CASRPTGDSGNTIYF. The CDR3 DNA follows: TGTGCCAGCAGACCTACAGGGGACTCTGGAAACACCATATATTTT.